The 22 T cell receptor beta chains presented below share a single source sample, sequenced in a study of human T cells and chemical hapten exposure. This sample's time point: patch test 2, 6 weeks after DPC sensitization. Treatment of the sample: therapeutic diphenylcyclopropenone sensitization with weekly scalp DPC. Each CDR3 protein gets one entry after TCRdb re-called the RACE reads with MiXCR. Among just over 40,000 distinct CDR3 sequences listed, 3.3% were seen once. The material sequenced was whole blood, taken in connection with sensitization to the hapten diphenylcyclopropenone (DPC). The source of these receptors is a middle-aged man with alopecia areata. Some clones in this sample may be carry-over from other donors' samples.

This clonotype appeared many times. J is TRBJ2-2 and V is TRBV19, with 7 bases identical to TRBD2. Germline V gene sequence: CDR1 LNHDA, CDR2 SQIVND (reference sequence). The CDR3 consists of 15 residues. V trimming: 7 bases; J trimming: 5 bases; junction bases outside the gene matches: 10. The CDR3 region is CASNSGTRRTGELFF. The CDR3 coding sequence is TGTGCCAGTAACAGCGGGACCCGGAGAACCGGGGAGCTGTTTTTT.

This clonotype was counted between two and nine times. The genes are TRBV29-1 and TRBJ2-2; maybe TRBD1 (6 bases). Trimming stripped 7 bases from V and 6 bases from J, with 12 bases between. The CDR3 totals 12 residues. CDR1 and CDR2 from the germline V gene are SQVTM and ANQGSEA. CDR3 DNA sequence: TGCAGCGCCAAGACAGGATCCGGGGAGCTGTTTTTT. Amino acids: CSAKTGSGELFF.

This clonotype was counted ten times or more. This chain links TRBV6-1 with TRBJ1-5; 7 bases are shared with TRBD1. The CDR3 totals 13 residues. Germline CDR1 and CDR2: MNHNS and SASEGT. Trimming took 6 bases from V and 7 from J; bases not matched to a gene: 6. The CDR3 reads CASRWAGGQPQHF. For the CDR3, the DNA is TGTGCCAGCAGGTGGGCAGGGGGGCAGCCCCAGCATTTT.

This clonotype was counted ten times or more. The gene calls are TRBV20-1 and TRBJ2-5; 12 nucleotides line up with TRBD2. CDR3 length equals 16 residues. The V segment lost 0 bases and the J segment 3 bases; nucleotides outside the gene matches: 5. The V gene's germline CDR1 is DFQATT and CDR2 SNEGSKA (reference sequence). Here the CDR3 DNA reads TGCAGTGCTAGAGATCCCCGGACTAGCGGGAAAGAGACCCAGTACTTC. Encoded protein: CSARDPRTSGKETQYF.

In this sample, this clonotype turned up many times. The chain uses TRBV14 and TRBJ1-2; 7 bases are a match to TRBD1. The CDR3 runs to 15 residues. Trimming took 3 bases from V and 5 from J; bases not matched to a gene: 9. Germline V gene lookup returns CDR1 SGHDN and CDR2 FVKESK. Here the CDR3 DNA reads TGTGCCAGCAGCCAGAGGACAGGCGCCTTTTATGGCTACACCTTC. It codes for CASSQRTGAFYGYTF.

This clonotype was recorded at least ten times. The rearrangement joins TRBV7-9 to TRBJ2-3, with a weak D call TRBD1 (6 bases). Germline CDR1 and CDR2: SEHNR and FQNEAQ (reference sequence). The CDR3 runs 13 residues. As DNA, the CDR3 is TGTGCTACCCTACCAGGGGTCACAGATACGCAGTATTTT. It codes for CATLPGVTDTQYF.

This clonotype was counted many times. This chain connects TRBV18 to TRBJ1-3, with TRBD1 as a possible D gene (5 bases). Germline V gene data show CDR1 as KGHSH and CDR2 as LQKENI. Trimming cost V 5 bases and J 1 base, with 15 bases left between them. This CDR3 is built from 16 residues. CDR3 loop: CASSYVGDASGNTIYF. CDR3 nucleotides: TGTGCCAGCTCATATGTCGGGGACGCATCTGGAAACACCATATATTTT.

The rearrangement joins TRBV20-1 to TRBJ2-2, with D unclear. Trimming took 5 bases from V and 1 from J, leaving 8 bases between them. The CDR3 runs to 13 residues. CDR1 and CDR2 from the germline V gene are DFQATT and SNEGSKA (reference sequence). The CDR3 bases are TGCAGTGCTCTAGAAATGAACACCGGGGAGCTGTTTTTT. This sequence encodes CSALEMNTGELFF.

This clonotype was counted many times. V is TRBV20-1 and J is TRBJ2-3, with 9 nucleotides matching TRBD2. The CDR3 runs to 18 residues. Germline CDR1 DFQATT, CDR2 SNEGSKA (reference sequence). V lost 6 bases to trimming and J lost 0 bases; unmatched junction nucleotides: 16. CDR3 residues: CSATWSKGLAPSTDTQYF. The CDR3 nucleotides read TGCAGTGCCACGTGGAGTAAGGGACTAGCACCAAGCACAGATACGCAGTATTTT.

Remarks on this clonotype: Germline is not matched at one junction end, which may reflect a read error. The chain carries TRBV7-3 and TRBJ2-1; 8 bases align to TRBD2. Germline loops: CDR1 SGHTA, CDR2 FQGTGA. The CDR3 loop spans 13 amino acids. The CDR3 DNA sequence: TGTGCCAGCAGCTTAACGTTGACGGGAGGGCTGGTCTTC. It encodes CASSLTLTGGLVF.

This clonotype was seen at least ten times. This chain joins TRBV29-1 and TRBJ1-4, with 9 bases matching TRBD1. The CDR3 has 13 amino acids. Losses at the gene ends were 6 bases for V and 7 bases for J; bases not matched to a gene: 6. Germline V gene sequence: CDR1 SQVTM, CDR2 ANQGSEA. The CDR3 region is CSVATGGGEKLFF. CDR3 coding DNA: TGCAGCGTCGCGACAGGGGGAGGTGAAAAACTGTTTTTT.

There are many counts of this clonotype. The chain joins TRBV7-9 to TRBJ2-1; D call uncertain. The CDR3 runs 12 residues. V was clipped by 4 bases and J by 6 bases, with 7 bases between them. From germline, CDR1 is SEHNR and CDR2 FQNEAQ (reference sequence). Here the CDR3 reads CASSSSGNEQFF. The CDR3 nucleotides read TGTGCCAGCAGCTCGTCCGGCAATGAGCAGTTCTTC. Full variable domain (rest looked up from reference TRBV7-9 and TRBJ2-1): DTGVSQNPRHKITKRGQNVTFRCDPISEHNRLYWYRQTLGQGPEFLTYFQNEAQLEKSRLLSDRFSAERPKGSFSTLEIQRTEQGDSAMYLCASSSSGNEQFFGPGTRLTVL.

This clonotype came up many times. The CDR3 region has the DNA TGTGCCAGCAGCAGACCCTACAAGCGGGAGCCGTCCTACGAGCAGTACTTC. Encoded protein: CASSRPYKREPSYEQYF. This rearrangement joins TRBV21-1 to TRBJ2-7; the D call in the table, TRBD2, was not verified against the DNA. TRBV21-1 is described as a pseudogene. The CDR3 consists of 17 residues.

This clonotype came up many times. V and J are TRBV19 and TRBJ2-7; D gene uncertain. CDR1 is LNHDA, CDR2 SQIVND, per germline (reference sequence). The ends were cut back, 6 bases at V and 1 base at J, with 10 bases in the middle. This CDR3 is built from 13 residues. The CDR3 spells CASRGSGSYEQYF. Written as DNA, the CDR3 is TGTGCCAGTAGGGGCAGTGGGTCCTACGAGCAGTACTTC.

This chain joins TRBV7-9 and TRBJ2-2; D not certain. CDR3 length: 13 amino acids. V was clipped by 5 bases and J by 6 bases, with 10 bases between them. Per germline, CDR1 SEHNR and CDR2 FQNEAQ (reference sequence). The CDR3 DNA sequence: TGTGCCAGCAGCCCTGTACCGGCCGGGGAGCTGTTTTTT. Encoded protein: CASSPVPAGELFF.

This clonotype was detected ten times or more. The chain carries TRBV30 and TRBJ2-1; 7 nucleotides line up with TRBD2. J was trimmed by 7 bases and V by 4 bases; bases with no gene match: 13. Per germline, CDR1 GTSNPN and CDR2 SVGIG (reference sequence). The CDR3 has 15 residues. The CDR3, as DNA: TGTGCCTGGATTACAGCGGGGTTCCTTCCGAATGAGCAGTTCTTC. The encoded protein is CAWITAGFLPNEQFF.

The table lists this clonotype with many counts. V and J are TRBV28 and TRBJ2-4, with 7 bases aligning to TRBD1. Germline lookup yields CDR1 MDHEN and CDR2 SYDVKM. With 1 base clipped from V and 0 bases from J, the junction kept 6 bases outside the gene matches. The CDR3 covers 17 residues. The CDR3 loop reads CASSLSGTVRAKNIQYF. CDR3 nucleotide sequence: TGTGCCAGCAGTTTATCTGGGACAGTCCGAGCCAAAAACATTCAGTACTTC. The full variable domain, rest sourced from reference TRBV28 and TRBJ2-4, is DVKVTQSSRYLVKRTGEKVFLECVQDMDHENMFWYRQDPGLGLRLIYFSYDVKMKEKGDIPEGYSVSREKKERFSLILESASTNQTSMYLCASSLSGTVRAKNIQYFGAGTRLSVL.

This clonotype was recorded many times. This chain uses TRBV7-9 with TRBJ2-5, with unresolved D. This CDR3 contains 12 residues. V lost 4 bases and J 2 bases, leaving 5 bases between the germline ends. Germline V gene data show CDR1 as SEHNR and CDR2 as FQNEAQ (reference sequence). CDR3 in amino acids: CASSSLQETQYF. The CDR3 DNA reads TGTGCCAGCAGCTCCCTACAAGAGACCCAGTACTTC.

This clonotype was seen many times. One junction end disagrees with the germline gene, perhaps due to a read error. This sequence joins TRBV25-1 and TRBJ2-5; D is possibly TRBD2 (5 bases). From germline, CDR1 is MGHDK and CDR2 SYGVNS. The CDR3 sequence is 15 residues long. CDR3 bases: TGTGCAAGCAGTGATTGGCGGGCGAGCCAAGAGACCCAGTACTTC. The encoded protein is CASSDWRASQETQYF.

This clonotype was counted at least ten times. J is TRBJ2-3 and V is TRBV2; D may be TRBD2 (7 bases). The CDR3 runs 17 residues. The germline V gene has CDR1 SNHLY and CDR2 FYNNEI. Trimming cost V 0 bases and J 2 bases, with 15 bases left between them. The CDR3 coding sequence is TGTGCCAGCAGTGAAGCGCTTCGGGGGGCGGTCACAGATACGCAGTATTTT. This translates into CASSEALRGAVTDTQYF.

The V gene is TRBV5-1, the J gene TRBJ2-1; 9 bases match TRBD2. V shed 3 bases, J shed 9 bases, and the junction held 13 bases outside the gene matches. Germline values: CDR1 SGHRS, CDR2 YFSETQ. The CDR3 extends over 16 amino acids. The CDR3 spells CASSYGGLAGISEQFF. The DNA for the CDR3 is TGCGCCAGCAGCTATGGCGGGCTAGCGGGAATTAGTGAGCAGTTCTTC. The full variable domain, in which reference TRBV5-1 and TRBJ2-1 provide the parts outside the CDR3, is KAGVTQTPRYLIKTRGQQVTLSCSPISGHRSVSWYQQTPGQGLQFLFEYFSETQRNKGNFPGRFSGRQFSNSRSEMNVSTLELGDSALYLCASSYGGLAGISEQFFGPGTRLTVL.

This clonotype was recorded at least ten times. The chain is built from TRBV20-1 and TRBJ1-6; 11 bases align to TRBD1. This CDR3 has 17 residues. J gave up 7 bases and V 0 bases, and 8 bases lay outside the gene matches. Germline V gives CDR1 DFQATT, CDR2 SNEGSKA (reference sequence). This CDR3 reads CSARDVFGTGGNSPLHF. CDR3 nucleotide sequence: TGCAGTGCTAGAGATGTATTTGGGACAGGGGGAAATTCACCCCTCCACTTT.